The sample holds one count of the clone carrying this TCR beta chain. Its antigen is not known. This sample was taken from a study of early T cells in non-severe SARS-CoV-2 infection. Overall study context: The authors sequenced bulk RNA from unsorted whole blood, leaving chains unpaired.

This CDR3 has 17 amino acids. Trimming took 0 bases from V and 10 from J, leaving 24 bases between them. CDR1 is DFQATT, CDR2 SNEGSKA, per germline (reference sequence). The library protocol tagged individual cDNA molecules with unique molecular identifiers. MiXCR, applied by TCRdb to the 5' RACE reads, yields one record per CDR3 protein. The sample consists of some 66,000 distinct CDR3 sequences, roughly an eighth of them appearing once. Findings and limits, study-wide: Reliance on VDJdb matching favored anti-spike CD8 responses; private and CD4 specificities were missed.

The clonotype was recovered from an adult who was a healthcare worker with PCR-confirmed SARS-CoV-2 infection or an uninfected control (not recorded which). The chain uses TRBV20-1 and TRBJ1-4; D is unresolved. Sequenced: whole blood. The DNA of the CDR3 is TGCAGTGCTAGAGATCCCCAGGCTGCCTTCGTTCGGGGAAAACTGTTTTTT. Its translation is CSARDPQAAFVRGKLFF.